Each of the 7 T cell receptor beta chains below was sequenced from the same sample in a study of cytomegalovirus exposure and HLA in healthy donors. The PCR contained 60 Vbeta and 13 Jbeta primers. Measured with immunoSEQ multiplex PCR; TCRdb has only the in-frame clones, and not every one. Altogether more than 150,000 clones are present, about four fifths being singletons, with the ten largest covering over 1.5%. The source material was PBMCs. The receptors derive from a girl between 5 and 17 years old in good health and CMV-seropositive.

The chain recombines TRBV5-6 with TRBJ2-2, with D perhaps TRBD2 (6 bases). CDR3 size: 13 residues. Between the trimmed V and J ends, which lost 1 base and 7 bases, there was a span of 8 bases. Germline values: CDR1 SGHDT, CDR2 YYEEEE. CDR3 sequence (DNA): TGTGCCAGCAGCTTGTTGGGGGGCGGGGAGCTGTTTTTT. It codes for CASSLLGGGELFF.

As for this clone: An end of the junction differs from the germline gene, which may be a read error. The chain couples TRBV7-9 to TRBJ2-7; possibly TRBD2 for D (5 bases). The CDR3 sequence is 10 residues long. Germline loops: CDR1 SEHNR, CDR2 FQNEAQ (reference sequence). As DNA, the CDR3 is TGTGGTACCCACCCTGACATCGGGGACTTC. Protein product: CGTHPDIGDF.

The rearrangement links TRBV28 to TRBJ2-5, with 8 bases aligning to TRBD1. This CDR3 has 15 residues. Germline V lookup: CDR1 MDHEN, CDR2 SYDVKM. V lost 6 bases, J lost 2 bases, and 8 bases stayed unmatched. CDR3 in amino acids: CASSSGDRRQETQYF. The CDR3 nucleotides are TGTGCCAGCAGCTCAGGGGACAGGCGACAAGAGACCCAGTACTTC.

The V gene is TRBV7-2, the J gene TRBJ2-2; D might be TRBD1 (6 bases). Germline assignment: CDR1 SGHTA and CDR2 FQGNSA. Between the trimmed V and J ends, which lost 10 bases and 2 bases, there was a span of 14 bases. The CDR3 extends over 14 amino acids. The DNA of the CDR3 is TGTGCCACCACCCGGACAGTCAACACCGGGGAGCTGTTTTTT. As protein: CATTRTVNTGELFF.

This chain uses TRBV5-1 with TRBJ2-7; possibly TRBD2 for D (6 bases). V gave up 3 bases and J gave up 2 bases, with 15 bases separating them. This CDR3 region has 15 residues. CDR1 and CDR2 (germline): SGHRS, YFSETQ. CDR3 sequence (DNA): TGCGCCAGCAGCTCCGGGCTAGCGAGAACCTACGAGCAGTACTTC. This encodes CASSSGLARTYEQYF.

The chain recombines TRBV4-1 with TRBJ2-5; the D gene is possibly TRBD2 (5 bases). The CDR3 consists of 14 residues. With 3 bases removed from V and 1 base from J, the gap between germline ends came to 9 bases. The germline CDR1 and CDR2 sequences are MGHRA and YSYEKL. The DNA of the CDR3 is TGCGCCAGCAGCCAGGCGGACTTCCAAGAGACCCAGTACTTC. Translated, it gives CASSQADFQETQYF.

This CDR3 is CASTGGLGEKLFF. CDR3 in DNA: TGTGCCAGTACAGGGGGCCTAGGAGAAAAACTGTTTTTT. The chain carries TRBV19 and TRBJ1-4, with 8 nucleotides matching TRBD1. The trim removed 7 bases at V and 8 bases at J, leaving 6 bases unmatched. The CDR3 has 13 amino acids. Germline V gene sequence: CDR1 LNHDA, CDR2 SQIVND (reference sequence).